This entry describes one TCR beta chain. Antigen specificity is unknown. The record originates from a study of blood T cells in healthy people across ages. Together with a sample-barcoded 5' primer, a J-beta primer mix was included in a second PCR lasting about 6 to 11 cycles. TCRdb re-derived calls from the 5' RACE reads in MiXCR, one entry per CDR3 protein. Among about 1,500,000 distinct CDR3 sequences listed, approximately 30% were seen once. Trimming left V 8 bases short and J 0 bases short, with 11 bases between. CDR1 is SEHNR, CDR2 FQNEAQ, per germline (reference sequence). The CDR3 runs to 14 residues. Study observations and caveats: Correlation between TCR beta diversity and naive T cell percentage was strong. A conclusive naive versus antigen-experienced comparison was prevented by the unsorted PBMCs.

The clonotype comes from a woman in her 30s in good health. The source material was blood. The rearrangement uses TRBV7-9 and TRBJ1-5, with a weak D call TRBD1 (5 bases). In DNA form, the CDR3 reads TGTGCCAGCGGCGGAGGGGATAGCAATCAGCCCCAGCATTTT. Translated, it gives CASGGGDSNQPQHF.